This TCR beta chain was recovered during a study of cytomegalovirus exposure and HLA in healthy donors. General study points: Per a later analysis, HLA-associated TCR beta chains showed more clonal expansion than other, equally common TCR beta chains. About 87% or about 30% of the time was how often most TCR beta V segments were productive, according to an earlier analysis.

13 Jbeta primers and 60 Vbeta primers were used for the PCR. Repertoires were generated with immunoSEQ multiplex PCR, while TCRdb's copy carries only in-frame clones and drops some. Here the sample table reports around 140,000 clones. CDR3 length: 14 amino acids. Trimming left V 3 bases short and J 1 base short, with 7 bases between. Germline CDR1 is KGHSH and CDR2 is LQKENI. Worth noting for this clone: Its specificity is not known.

The specimen sequenced was PBMCs. The sequence was collected from a male donor in good health and CMV-seronegative. The chain uses TRBV18 and TRBJ1-5, with D uncertain. The CDR3 nucleotides read TGTGCCAGCTCACCCCAACAAAGCAATCAGCCCCAGCATTTT. It yields the protein CASSPQQSNQPQHF.